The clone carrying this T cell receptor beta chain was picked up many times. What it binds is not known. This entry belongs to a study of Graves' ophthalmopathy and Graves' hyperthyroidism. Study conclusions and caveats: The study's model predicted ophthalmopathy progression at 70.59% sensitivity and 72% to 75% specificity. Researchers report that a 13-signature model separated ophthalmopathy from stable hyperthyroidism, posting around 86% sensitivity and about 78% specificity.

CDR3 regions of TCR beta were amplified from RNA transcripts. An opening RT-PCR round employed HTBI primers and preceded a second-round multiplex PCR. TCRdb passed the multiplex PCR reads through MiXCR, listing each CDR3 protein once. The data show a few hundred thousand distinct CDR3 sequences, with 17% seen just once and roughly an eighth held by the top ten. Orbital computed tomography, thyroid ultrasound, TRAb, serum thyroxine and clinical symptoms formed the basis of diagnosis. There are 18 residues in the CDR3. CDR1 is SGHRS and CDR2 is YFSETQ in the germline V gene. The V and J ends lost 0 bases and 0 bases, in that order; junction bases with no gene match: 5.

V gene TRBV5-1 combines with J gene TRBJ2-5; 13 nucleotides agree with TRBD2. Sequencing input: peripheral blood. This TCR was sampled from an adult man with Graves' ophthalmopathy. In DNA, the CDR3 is TGCGCCAGCAGCTTGGGGACTAGCGGGGGCCTATACCAAGAGACCCAGTACTTC. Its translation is CASSLGTSGGLYQETQYF.